These T cell receptor beta chains were read from a single sample in a study of cytomegalovirus exposure and HLA in healthy donors. The data were produced by immunoSEQ multiplex PCR, yet TCRdb's version contains in-frame clones alone and is incomplete. The sample records some 76,000 clones, 65% to 85% being singletons. What was sequenced was PBMCs. The receptors originated from a woman in her forties or fifties in good health and CMV-seronegative. CDR3s include the opening cysteine and the closing phenylalanine or tryptophan. D genes are given only for firm matches. Only some rows state a clone size, as once, few, many or a class for expanded clones.

size: -
J: TRBJ1-6
D: -
V: TRBV6-5
CDR3: CASSYSRGSPLHF
DNA: TGTGCCAGCAGTTACTCGAGGGGGTCACCCCTCCACTTT

size: -
J: TRBJ2-7
D: TRBD2
V: TRBV28
CDR3: CASSRLASYEQYF
DNA: TGTGCCAGCAGTCGACTAGCGAGCTACGAGCAGTACTTC

size: -
J: TRBJ1-1
D: -
V: TRBV11-2
CDR3: CASSLDGGITEAFF
DNA: TGTGCCAGCAGCCTTGATGGGGGGATCACTGAAGCTTTCTTT

size: -
J: TRBJ2-7
D: TRBD2
V: TRBV11-2
CDR3: CASSSGLAGRGEQYF
DNA: TGTGCCAGCAGCTCGGGACTAGCGGGGCGGGGAGAGCAGTACTTC

size: -
J: TRBJ2-3
D: TRBD2
V: TRBV7-9
CDR3: CASSLGLAVFSTDTQYF
DNA: TGTGCCAGCAGCTTAGGGCTAGCGGTGTTTAGCACAGATACGCAGTATTTT

size: -
J: TRBJ1-1
D: -
V: TRBV4-1
CDR3: CASSQHSGQNTEAFF
DNA: TGCGCCAGCAGCCAACACTCGGGACAGAACACTGAAGCTTTCTTT

size: few
J: TRBJ2-7
D: TRBD2
V: TRBV29-1
CDR3: CSVSDGTSGNYEQYF
DNA: TGCAGCGTGTCGGACGGGACTAGCGGGAACTACGAGCAGTACTTC

size: once
J: TRBJ2-2
D: -
V: TRBV11-1
CDR3: CASSLGRGTTGELFF
DNA: TGTGCCAGCAGCTTGGGGCGGGGAACCACCGGGGAGCTGTTTTTT

size: -
J: TRBJ2-2
D: TRBD2
V: TRBV9
CDR3: CASSVTGGYSGELFF
DNA: TGTGCCAGCAGCGTAACGGGGGGGTACTCCGGGGAGCTGTTTTTT

size: once
J: TRBJ1-1
D: -
V: TRBV2
CDR3: CASSKTGSNTEAFF
DNA: TGTGCCAGCAGTAAGACAGGCTCGAACACTGAAGCTTTCTTT

size: -
J: TRBJ2-1
D: -
V: TRBV10-1
CDR3: CASSDQGKAYNEQFF
DNA: TGCGCCAGCAGTGATCAGGGAAAAGCCTACAATGAGCAGTTCTTC

size: -
J: TRBJ1-1
D: -
V: TRBV18
CDR3: CASSPAAGQLSEAFF
DNA: TGTGCCAGCTCACCCGCTGCTGGACAGTTGTCTGAAGCTTTCTTT

size: -
J: TRBJ1-2
D: -
V: TRBV27
CDR3: CASSLSGQGMSANYGYTF
DNA: TGTGCCAGCAGTTTATCTGGGCAGGGGATGTCAGCTAACTATGGCTACACCTTC

size: -
J: TRBJ2-2
D: TRBD1
V: TRBV7-3
CDR3: CASSRNTRDRGSTGELFF
DNA: TGTGCCAGCAGCAGAAATACCCGGGACAGGGGTTCCACCGGGGAGCTGTTTTTT

size: few
J: TRBJ2-3
D: TRBD2
V: TRBV5-6
CDR3: CASSLGLAGGDTQYF
DNA: TGTGCCAGCAGCCTGGGACTAGCGGGAGGAGATACGCAGTATTTT

size: -
J: TRBJ1-2
D: -
V: TRBV29-1
CDR3: CSVDEQGQGALYGYTF
DNA: TGCAGCGTAGATGAACAGGGTCAAGGGGCCCTCTATGGCTACACCTTC

size: -
J: TRBJ2-2
D: TRBD1
V: TRBV19
CDR3: CACSGTGVTGELFF
DNA: TGTGCCTGCTCCGGGACAGGGGTCACCGGGGAGCTGTTTTTT

size: -
J: TRBJ2-1
D: TRBD2
V: TRBV27
CDR3: CASRGTSGRGEQFF
DNA: TGTGCCAGCAGAGGGACTAGCGGGAGAGGAGAGCAGTTCTTC

size: -
J: TRBJ1-2
D: -
V: TRBV9
CDR3: CASSALRGRGANYGYTF
DNA: TGTGCCAGCAGCGCACTCAGGGGTCGAGGTGCTAACTATGGCTACACCTTC

size: -
J: TRBJ1-2
D: -
V: TRBV6-1
CDR3: CASSPGQFYGYTF
DNA: TGTGCCAGCAGTCCTGGACAGTTCTATGGCTACACCTTC

size: -
J: TRBJ2-1
D: -
V: TRBV21-1
CDR3: CASSKGQGSGNEQFF
DNA: TGTGCCAGCAGCAAGGGACAGGGGTCTGGCAATGAGCAGTTCTTC

size: -
J: TRBJ1-5
D: TRBD1
V: TRBV7-2
CDR3: CASSPDRGGQPQHF
DNA: TGTGCCAGCAGCCCTGACAGGGGCGGCCAGCCCCAGCATTTT

size: -
J: TRBJ1-2
D: TRBD1
V: TRBV2
CDR3: CASSARQGNYGYTF
DNA: TGTGCCAGCAGTGCCAGACAGGGGAACTATGGCTACACCTTC

size: -
J: TRBJ2-1
D: TRBD2
V: TRBV5-1
CDR3: CASKSGTSGVSEQFF
DNA: TGCGCCAGCAAATCCGGGACTAGCGGGGTTAGTGAGCAGTTCTTC

size: -
J: TRBJ2-6
D: TRBD2
V: TRBV4-1
CDR3: CASSLALAGGVSGANVLTF
DNA: TGCGCCAGCAGCCTCGCTCTAGCGGGAGGAGTCTCTGGGGCCAACGTCCTGACTTTC

size: -
J: TRBJ2-5
D: TRBD1
V: TRBV11-2
CDR3: CASSPDREGQETQYF
DNA: TGTGCCAGCAGCCCCGACAGGGAAGGACAAGAGACCCAGTACTTC